These T cell receptor beta chains were read from a single sample in a study of blood T cell repertoires in COVID-19. Repertoires were generated with immunoSEQ multiplex PCR, while TCRdb's copy carries only in-frame clones and drops some. The sample yields 130,000 to 150,000 clones, about 85% seen once. Sequences were obtained from PBMCs or T cells enriched from blood (not recorded which). The receptors derive from a woman aged 35 to 49 who had recovered from COVID-19. The conserved cysteine and the conserved F or W are not part of the CDR3 here. The D gene is left open where the match is weak.

v_gene: TRBV6-5
j_gene: TRBJ1-1
d_gene: -
CDR3aa: ASSYSGQSFTEAF

v_gene: TRBV7-3
j_gene: TRBJ1-2
d_gene: -
CDR3aa: ASSLTPMLGRNSYT

v_gene: TRBV20-1
j_gene: TRBJ1-1
d_gene: TRBD1
CDR3aa: SASGQGGTEAF

v_gene: TRBV11-1
j_gene: TRBJ2-3
d_gene: -
CDR3aa: ASSFRVPTDTQY

v_gene: TRBV4-1
j_gene: TRBJ1-2
d_gene: -
CDR3aa: ASRPTGSDGYT

v_gene: TRBV18
j_gene: TRBJ1-2
d_gene: -
CDR3aa: ASSPDREPNYGYT

v_gene: TRBV2
j_gene: TRBJ2-3
d_gene: -
CDR3aa: ASRDGQTSTDTQY

v_gene: TRBV29-1
j_gene: TRBJ2-1
d_gene: TRBD1
CDR3aa: SVDPTGAYNEQF

v_gene: TRBV12-3/TRBV12-4
j_gene: TRBJ1-1
d_gene: -
CDR3aa: ASTPGAGTEAF

v_gene: TRBV19
j_gene: TRBJ1-1
d_gene: TRBD1
CDR3aa: ASRTGTGAQGAF

v_gene: TRBV27
j_gene: TRBJ2-5
d_gene: TRBD2
CDR3aa: ASSLGTSGDQETQY

v_gene: TRBV2
j_gene: TRBJ1-5
d_gene: -
CDR3aa: ASSEGQGNQPQH

v_gene: TRBV5-3
j_gene: TRBJ2-5
d_gene: -
CDR3aa: ARSLQLEQELETQY

v_gene: TRBV18
j_gene: TRBJ2-1
d_gene: TRBD2
CDR3aa: ASSPSARLAGSYNEQF

v_gene: TRBV3-1/TRBV3-2
j_gene: TRBJ1-2
d_gene: -
CDR3aa: ASSQDGGQTSVGYGYT

v_gene: TRBV27
j_gene: TRBJ1-1
d_gene: -
CDR3aa: ASSLIRQVASTEAF

v_gene: TRBV6-2/TRBV6-3
j_gene: TRBJ2-7
d_gene: TRBD1
CDR3aa: ASSYNAGTGVFEQY

v_gene: TRBV7-2
j_gene: TRBJ2-5
d_gene: TRBD2
CDR3aa: ASSLTSGAGETQY

v_gene: TRBV24-1
j_gene: TRBJ2-1
d_gene: TRBD2
CDR3aa: ATSDSPGSGGSRNEQF

v_gene: TRBV5-1
j_gene: TRBJ2-1
d_gene: -
CDR3aa: ASSLELGRGYNEQF

v_gene: TRBV19
j_gene: TRBJ2-2
d_gene: TRBD2
CDR3aa: ASSGTSGTGELF

v_gene: TRBV27
j_gene: TRBJ2-1
d_gene: -
CDR3aa: ASSLGLNNEQF

v_gene: TRBV7-9
j_gene: TRBJ2-1
d_gene: TRBD1
CDR3aa: ASSHDRGNEQF

v_gene: TRBV12-5
j_gene: TRBJ1-1
d_gene: -
CDR3aa: ASGFDGPNTEAF

v_gene: TRBV19
j_gene: TRBJ1-1
d_gene: -
CDR3aa: ASSTRDSRAEAF

v_gene: TRBV13
j_gene: TRBJ2-5
d_gene: TRBD2
CDR3aa: ASSHSSGRNQETQY

v_gene: TRBV19
j_gene: TRBJ2-1
d_gene: -
CDR3aa: ASSIGSSNEQF

v_gene: TRBV19
j_gene: TRBJ2-7
d_gene: -
CDR3aa: ASSMEGAAPGHEQY

v_gene: TRBV3-1/TRBV3-2
j_gene: TRBJ1-4
d_gene: TRBD1
CDR3aa: ASSPGTGGEKLF

v_gene: TRBV30
j_gene: TRBJ1-1
d_gene: -
CDR3aa: AWKQGWNTEAF

v_gene: TRBV7-6
j_gene: TRBJ2-2
d_gene: -
CDR3aa: ASSLLGGTGELF

v_gene: TRBV10-2
j_gene: TRBJ2-1
d_gene: -
CDR3aa: ASSEISGNEQF

v_gene: TRBV2
j_gene: TRBJ2-1
d_gene: -
CDR3aa: ASSEGLATHNEQF